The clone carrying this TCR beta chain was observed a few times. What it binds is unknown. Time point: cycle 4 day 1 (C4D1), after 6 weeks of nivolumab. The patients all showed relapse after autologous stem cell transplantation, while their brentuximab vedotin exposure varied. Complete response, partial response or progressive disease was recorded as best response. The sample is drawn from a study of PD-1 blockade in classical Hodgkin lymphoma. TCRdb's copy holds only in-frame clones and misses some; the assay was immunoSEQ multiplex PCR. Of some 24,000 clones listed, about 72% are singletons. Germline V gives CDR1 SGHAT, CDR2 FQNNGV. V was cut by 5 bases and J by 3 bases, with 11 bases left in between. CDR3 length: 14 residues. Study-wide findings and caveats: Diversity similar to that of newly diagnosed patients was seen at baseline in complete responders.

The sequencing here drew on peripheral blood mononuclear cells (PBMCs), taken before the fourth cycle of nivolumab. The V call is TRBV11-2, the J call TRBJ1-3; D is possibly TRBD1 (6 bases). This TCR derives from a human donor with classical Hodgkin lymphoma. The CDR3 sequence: CASSPYRVGNTIYF. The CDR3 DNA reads TGTGCCAGCAGCCCGTACAGGGTTGGAAACACCATATATTTT.